This note documents a single T cell receptor beta chain sequence. The sample originates from a study of cytomegalovirus exposure and HLA in healthy donors. Measured with immunoSEQ multiplex PCR; TCRdb has only the in-frame clones, and not every one. Of about 170,000 clones detected, around nine tenths appear once; the ten largest clones hold more than 1.3%. This CDR3 spans 17 amino acids. The germline gives CDR1 SGHAT, CDR2 FQNNGV. V was clipped by 5 bases and J by 4 bases; unmatched bases: 11. This chain connects TRBV11-2 to TRBJ1-6; 7 bases are a match to TRBD1. The specimen sequenced was PBMCs. The TCR was taken from a woman younger than 45 in good health and CMV-seronegative. The chain's CDR3 is CASSPFGQGVYNSPLHF. DNA of the CDR3: TGTGCCAGCAGCCCCTTTGGCCAGGGGGTGTATAATTCACCCCTCCACTTT.